This T cell receptor (beta chain) appears in the sequencing data of a study of blood T cell repertoires in COVID-19. At the level of the study: PBMCs, B-cell-depleted T cells, or T cells were the source of the cDNA or gDNA that made up the material.

The protocol was immunoSEQ multiplex PCR, while the TCRdb copy is restricted to in-frame clones and leaves out a portion. The repertoire includes under 400,000 clones, 86% of them detected once, and about 4% sits in the top ten. The CDR3 has 13 residues. V was shortened by 8 bases and J by 6 bases, with 16 bases between the two germline ends. Germline V gene lookup returns CDR1 SGHTA and CDR2 FQGNSA. The origin of this receptor is a woman between 40 and 55 years old with acute COVID-19. The rearrangement uses TRBV7-2 and TRBJ1-2, with D unresolved. The specimen sequenced was PBMCs or T cells enriched from blood (not recorded which). The CDR3 loop reads CASRVNKINGYTF. CDR3 nucleotide sequence: TGTGCCAGCCGGGTCAACAAAATAAATGGCTACACCTTC.